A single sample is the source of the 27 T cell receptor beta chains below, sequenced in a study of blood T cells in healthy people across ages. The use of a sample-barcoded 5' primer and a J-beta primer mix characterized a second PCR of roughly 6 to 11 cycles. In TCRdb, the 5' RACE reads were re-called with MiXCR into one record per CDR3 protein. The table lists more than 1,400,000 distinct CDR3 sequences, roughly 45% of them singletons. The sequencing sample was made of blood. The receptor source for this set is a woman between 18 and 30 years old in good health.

In nucleotides, the CDR3 is TGTGCCAGCAGCAAAGAAAATAGCGGGATTTACAATGAGCAGTACTTC. Protein sequence: CASSKENSGIYNEQYF. This chain uses TRBV21-1 with TRBJ2-1; the D call TRBD2 from the table was never checked on the DNA. Matching the DNA end better, TRBJ2-7 makes the J call doubtful. TRBV21-1 is a pseudogene. This CDR3 is built from 16 residues.

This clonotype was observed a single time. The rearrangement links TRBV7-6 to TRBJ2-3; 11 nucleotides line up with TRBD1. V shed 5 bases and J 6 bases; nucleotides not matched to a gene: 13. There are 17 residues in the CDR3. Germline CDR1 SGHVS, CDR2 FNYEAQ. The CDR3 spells CASSPILGQGAGDTQYF. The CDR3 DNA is TGTGCCAGCAGCCCGATCCTTGGACAGGGGGCAGGGGATACGCAGTATTTT.

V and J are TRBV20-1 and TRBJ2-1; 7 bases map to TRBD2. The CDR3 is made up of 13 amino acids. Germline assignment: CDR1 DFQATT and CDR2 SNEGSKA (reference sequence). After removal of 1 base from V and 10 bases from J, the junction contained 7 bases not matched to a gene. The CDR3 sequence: CSARGLAVPEQFF. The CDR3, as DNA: TGCAGTGCTAGAGGACTAGCAGTCCCAGAGCAGTTCTTC.

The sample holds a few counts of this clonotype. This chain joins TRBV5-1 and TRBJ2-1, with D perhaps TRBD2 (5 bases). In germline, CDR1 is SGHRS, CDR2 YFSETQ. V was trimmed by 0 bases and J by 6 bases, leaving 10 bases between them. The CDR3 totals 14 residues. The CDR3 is CASSLEVGLNEQFF. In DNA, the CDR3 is TGCGCCAGCAGCTTGGAGGTAGGACTCAATGAGCAGTTCTTC. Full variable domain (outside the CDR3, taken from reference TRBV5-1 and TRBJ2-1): KAGVTQTPRYLIKTRGQQVTLSCSPISGHRSVSWYQQTPGQGLQFLFEYFSETQRNKGNFPGRFSGRQFSNSRSEMNVSTLELGDSALYLCASSLEVGLNEQFFGPGTRLTVL.

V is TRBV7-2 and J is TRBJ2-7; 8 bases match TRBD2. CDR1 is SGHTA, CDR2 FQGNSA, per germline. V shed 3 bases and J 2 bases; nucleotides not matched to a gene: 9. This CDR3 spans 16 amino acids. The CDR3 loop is CASSFGGGTLTYEQYF. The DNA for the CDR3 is TGTGCCAGCAGCTTTGGCGGGGGGACCTTGACCTACGAGCAGTACTTC.

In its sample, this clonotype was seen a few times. The CDR3 nucleotides are TGTGCCAGCAGCCTCAGGGGGGCGGGATGGACTGAAGCTTTCTTT. This encodes CASSLRGAGWTEAFF. The chain has TRBV3-1 and TRBJ1-1; 7 nucleotides match TRBD1. The CDR3 sequence is 15 residues long. Germline CDR1 is LGHDT and CDR2 is YNNKEL (reference sequence). Unmatched junction bases numbered 10, after V lost 4 bases and J lost 5 bases.

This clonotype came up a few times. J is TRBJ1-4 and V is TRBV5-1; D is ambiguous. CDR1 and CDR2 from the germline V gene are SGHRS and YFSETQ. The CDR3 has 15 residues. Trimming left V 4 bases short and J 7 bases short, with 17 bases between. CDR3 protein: CASSDPSTGSEKLFF. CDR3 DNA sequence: TGCGCCAGCAGCGACCCTTCGACGGGGTCTGAAAAACTGTTTTTT.

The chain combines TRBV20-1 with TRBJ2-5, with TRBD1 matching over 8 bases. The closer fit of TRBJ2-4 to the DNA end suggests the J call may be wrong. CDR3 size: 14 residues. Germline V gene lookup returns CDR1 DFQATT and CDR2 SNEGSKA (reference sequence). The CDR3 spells CSQARTGTMNIQYF. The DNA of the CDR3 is TGCAGCCAGGCCCGGACAGGGACCATGAACATTCAGTACTTC.

CDR3 sequence reads: CASSPRRSFQETQYF. CDR3 DNA: TGTGCCAGCTCACCTCGACGGTCTTTCCAAGAGACCCAGTACTTC. The V call is TRBV18, the J call TRBJ2-5; D is unresolved. Per germline, CDR1 KGHSH and CDR2 LQKENI. Trimming removed 3 bases from V and 1 base from J, with 12 bases in between. CDR3 length: 15 residues.

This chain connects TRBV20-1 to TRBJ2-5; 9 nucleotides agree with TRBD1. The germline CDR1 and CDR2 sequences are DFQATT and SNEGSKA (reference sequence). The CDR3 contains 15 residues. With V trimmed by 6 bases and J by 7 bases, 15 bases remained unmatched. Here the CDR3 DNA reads TGCAGTGCCCTCTGGACAGGGGATATTTCAGGGACCCAGTACTTC. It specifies CSALWTGDISGTQYF.

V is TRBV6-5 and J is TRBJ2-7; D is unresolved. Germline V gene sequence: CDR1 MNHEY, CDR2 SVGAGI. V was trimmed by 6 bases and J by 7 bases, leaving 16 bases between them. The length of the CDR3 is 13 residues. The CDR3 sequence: CASRQKEYNEQYF. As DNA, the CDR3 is TGTGCCAGCAGACAGAAAGAATACAATGAGCAGTACTTC.

CDR3 nucleotide sequence: TGTGCCAGCAGGGTAGACAGGACAAACACTGAAGCTTTCTTT. It is translated as CASRVDRTNTEAFF. The chain has TRBV27 and TRBJ1-1, with D maybe TRBD1 (6 bases). The CDR3 has 14 residues. V lost 6 bases, J lost 2 bases, and 13 bases lay in between. The germline V gene has CDR1 MNHEY and CDR2 SMNVEV (reference sequence).

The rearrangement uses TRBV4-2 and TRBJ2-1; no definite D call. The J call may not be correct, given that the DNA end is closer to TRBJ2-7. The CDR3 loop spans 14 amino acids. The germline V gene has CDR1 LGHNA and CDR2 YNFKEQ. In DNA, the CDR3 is TGTGCCAGCAGCCAAGAGGGAACGCCCAATGAGCAGTACTTC. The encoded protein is CASSQEGTPNEQYF.

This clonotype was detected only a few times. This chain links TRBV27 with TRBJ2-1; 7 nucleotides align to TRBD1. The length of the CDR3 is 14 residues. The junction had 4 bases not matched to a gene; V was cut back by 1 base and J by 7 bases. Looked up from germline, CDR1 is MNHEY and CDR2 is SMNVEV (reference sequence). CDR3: CASSLLGQLNEQFF. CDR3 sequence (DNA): TGTGCCAGCAGTTTATTGGGACAGCTAAATGAGCAGTTCTTC.

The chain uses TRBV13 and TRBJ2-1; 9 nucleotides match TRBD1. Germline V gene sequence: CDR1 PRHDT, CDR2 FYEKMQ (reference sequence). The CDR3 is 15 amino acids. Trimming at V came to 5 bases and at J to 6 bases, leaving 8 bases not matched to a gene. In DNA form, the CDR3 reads TGTGCCAGCAGCACCGGACAGGGGATCACCAATGAGCAGTTCTTC. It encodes CASSTGQGITNEQFF.

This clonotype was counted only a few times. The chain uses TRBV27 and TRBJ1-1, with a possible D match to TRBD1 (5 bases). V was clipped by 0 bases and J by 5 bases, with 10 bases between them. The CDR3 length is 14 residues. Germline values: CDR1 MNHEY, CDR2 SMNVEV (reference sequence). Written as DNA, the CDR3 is TGTGCCAGCAGTTTATCGTTTGGGGGGACTGAAGCTTTCTTT. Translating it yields CASSLSFGGTEAFF.

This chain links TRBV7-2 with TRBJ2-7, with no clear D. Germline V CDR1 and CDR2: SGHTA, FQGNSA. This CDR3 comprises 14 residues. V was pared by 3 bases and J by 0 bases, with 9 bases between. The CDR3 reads CASSFDGSSYEQYF. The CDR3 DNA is TGTGCCAGCAGCTTTGACGGTAGCTCCTACGAGCAGTACTTC.

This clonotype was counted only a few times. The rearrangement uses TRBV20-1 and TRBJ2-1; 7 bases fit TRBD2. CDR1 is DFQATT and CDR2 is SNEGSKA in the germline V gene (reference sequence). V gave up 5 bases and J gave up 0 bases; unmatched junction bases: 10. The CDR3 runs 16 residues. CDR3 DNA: TGCAGTGCTCGGGACTACATATCGACCTCCTACAATGAGCAGTTCTTC. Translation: CSARDYISTSYNEQFF.

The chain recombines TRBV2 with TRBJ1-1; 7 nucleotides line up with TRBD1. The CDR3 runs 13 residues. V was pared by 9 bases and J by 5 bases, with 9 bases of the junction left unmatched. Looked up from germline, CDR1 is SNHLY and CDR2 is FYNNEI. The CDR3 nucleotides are TGTGCCAGTGCCGGACAGGAAGGAACTGAAGCTTTCTTT. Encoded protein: CASAGQEGTEAFF.

CDR3 protein: CASSHGERVGTEAFF. The CDR3 bases are TGCGCCAGCAGCCATGGCGAGAGGGTGGGAACTGAAGCTTTCTTT. The chain recombines TRBV4-1 with TRBJ1-1; D remains ambiguous. V lost 3 bases, J lost 5 bases, and 16 bases lay in between. This CDR3 comprises 15 residues. In germline, CDR1 is MGHRA, CDR2 YSYEKL.

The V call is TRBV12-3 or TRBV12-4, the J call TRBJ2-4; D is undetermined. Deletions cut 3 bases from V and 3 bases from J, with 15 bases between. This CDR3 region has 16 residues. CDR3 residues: CASSFSDGMGKNIQYF. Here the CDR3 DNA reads TGTGCCAGCAGTTTCTCTGACGGTATGGGCAAAAACATTCAGTACTTC.

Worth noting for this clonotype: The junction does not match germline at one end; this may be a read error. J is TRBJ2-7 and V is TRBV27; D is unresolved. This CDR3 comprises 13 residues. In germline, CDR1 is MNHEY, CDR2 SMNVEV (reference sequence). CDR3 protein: CASSFMSSYEQYF. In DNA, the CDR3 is TGTGCCAGCAGTTTTATGAGTTCCTACGAGCAATACTTC.

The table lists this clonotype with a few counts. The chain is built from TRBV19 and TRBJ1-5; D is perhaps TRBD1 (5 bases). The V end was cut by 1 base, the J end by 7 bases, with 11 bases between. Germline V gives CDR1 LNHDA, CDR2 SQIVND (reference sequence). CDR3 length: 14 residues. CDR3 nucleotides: TGTGCCAGTAGTATAGGGCAGGGATACCAGCCCCAGCATTTT. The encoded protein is CASSIGQGYQPQHF.

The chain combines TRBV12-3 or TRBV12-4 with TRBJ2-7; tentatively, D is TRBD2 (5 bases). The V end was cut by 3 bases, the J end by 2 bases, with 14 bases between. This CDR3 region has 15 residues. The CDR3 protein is CASSFLALDPYEQYF. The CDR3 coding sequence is TGTGCCAGCAGTTTTCTAGCTCTTGATCCCTACGAGCAGTACTTC.

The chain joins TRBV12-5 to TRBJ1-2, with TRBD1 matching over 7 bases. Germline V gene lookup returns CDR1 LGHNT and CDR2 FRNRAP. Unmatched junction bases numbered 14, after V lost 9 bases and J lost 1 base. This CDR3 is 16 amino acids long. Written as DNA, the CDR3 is TGTGCTAGGATGTTGGGGACAGCAAAAGATAACTATGGCTACACCTTC. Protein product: CARMLGTAKDNYGYTF.

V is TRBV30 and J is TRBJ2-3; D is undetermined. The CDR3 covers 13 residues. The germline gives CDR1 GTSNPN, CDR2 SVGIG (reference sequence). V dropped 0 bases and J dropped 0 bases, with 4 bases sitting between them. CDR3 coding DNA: TGTGCCTGGAGTGTCGGAAGCACAGATACGCAGTATTTT. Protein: CAWSVGSTDTQYF.

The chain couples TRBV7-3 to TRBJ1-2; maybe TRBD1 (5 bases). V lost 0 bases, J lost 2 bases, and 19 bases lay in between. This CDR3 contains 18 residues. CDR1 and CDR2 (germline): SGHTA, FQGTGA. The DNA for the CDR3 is TGTGCCAGCAGCTTAACAGGACGGGACCACACTTACAACTATGGCTACACCTTC. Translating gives CASSLTGRDHTYNYGYTF.